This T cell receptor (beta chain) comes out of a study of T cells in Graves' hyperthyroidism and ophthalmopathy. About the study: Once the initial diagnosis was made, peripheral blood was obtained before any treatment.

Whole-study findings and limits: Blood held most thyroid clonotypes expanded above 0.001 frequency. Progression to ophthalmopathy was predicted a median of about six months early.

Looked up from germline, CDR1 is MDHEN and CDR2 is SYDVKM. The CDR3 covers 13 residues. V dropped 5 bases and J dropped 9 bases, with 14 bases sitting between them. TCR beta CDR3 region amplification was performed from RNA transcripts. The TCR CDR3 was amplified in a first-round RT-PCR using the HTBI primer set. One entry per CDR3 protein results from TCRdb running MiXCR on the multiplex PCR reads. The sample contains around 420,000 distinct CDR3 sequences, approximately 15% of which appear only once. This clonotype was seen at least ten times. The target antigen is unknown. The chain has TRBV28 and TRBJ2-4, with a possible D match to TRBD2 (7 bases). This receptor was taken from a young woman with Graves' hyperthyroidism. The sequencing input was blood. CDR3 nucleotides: TGTGCCAGCAGTAGGGGGGGCGCCGGCATTCAGTACTTC. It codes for CASSRGGAGIQYF.